This TCR beta chain appears in the sequencing data of a study of OX40 agonist ivuxolimab in advanced cancers. General study points: Among patients with partial responses at 0.1-3.0 mg/kg, clonal expansion was among the lowest.

The cohort excluded patients with autoimmune disease history or systemic immunosuppression. The CDR3 is 13 residues long. CDR1 is LGHNT, CDR2 FRNRAP, per germline. J lost 0 bases, V lost 10 bases, and 6 bases had no gene match. Remarks on this clone: No antigen is known for it.

Method: immunoSEQ multiplex PCR; TCRdb's copy keeps in-frame clones and lacks some. The profile shows 70,000 to 75,000 clones, approximately 90% of them singletons. The input for sequencing was CD4+ or CD8+ T cells sorted from blood, taken in a trial of the OX40 agonist ivuxolimab. This chain joins TRBV12-5 and TRBJ2-7; 7 positions agree with TRBD2. The source of this sequence is an adult with an advanced solid tumor such as melanoma, head and neck, liver or kidney cancer. CDR3 nucleotides: TGTGCTACCTTGGGGGGGAACTCCTACGAGCAGTACTTC. Its protein is CATLGGNSYEQYF.